Presented here are 9 T cell receptor beta chains from one specimen sequenced in a study of T cell responses to AZD1222 COVID-19 vaccine. The protocol was immunoSEQ multiplex PCR, while the TCRdb copy is restricted to in-frame clones and leaves out a portion. Among 150,000 or so clones, about 90% were seen once, and the ten largest hold about 6%. Sequencing was performed on peripheral blood, taken 28 days after the second AZD1222 dose. The receptors derive from an adult who received the AZD1222 COVID-19 vaccine.

The rearrangement links TRBV19 to TRBJ1-1, with TRBD1 as a possible D gene (5 bases). This CDR3 contains 12 residues. Germline CDR1 LNHDA, CDR2 SQIVND (reference sequence). Trimming stripped 7 bases from V and 6 bases from J, with 12 bases between. As DNA, the CDR3 is TGTGCCAGTATCCAGGGTCGCGCTGAAGCTTTCTTT. It translates to CASIQGRAEAFF.

The rearrangement links TRBV2 to TRBJ1-5; the D gene is possibly TRBD1 (6 bases). CDR3 length equals 15 residues. Deletions cut 6 bases from V and 0 bases from J, with 12 bases between. The germline CDR1 and CDR2 sequences are SNHLY and FYNNEI. The CDR3, as DNA: TGTGCCAGCAGGTCAACAGGGATTAGCAATCAGCCCCAGCATTTT. Protein: CASRSTGISNQPQHF.

The V gene is TRBV19, the J gene TRBJ2-2; the match to TRBD2 covers 9 bases. The germline V gene encodes CDR1 LNHDA and CDR2 SQIVND (reference sequence). V shed 11 bases, J shed 6 bases, and the junction held 4 bases outside the gene matches. There are 12 residues in the CDR3. The CDR3 nucleotides read TGTGCCGGCGGGAGGGCCCCCGGGGAGCTGTTTTTT. It translates to CAGGRAPGELFF.

The chain joins TRBV24-1 to TRBJ1-2; weak D call: TRBD1 (5 bases). The V gene's germline CDR1 is KGHDR and CDR2 SFDVKD. The CDR3 has 15 amino acids. The germline V and J ends were trimmed by 1 base and 6 bases, with 14 bases remaining between them. CDR3 nucleotide sequence: TGTGCCACCAGTGATTTCTTTGGGGGGAGGAATGGCTACACCTTC. Amino acids: CATSDFFGGRNGYTF.

In this sample, this clone turned up once. This chain connects TRBV5-5 to TRBJ1-4; D might be TRBD1 (5 bases). V lost 0 bases to trimming and J lost 12 bases, with 9 bases between them. The CDR3 contains 12 residues. Germline lookup yields CDR1 SGHKS and CDR2 YYEKEE (reference sequence). The CDR3 nucleotides are TGTGCCAGCAGCTTGGGTTTGGGGGAACTGTTTTTT. It encodes CASSLGLGELFF.

V usage is TRBV2 and J usage is TRBJ2-2; TRBD1 might be the D (5 bases). The ends were cut back, 4 bases at V and 2 bases at J, with 14 bases in the middle. Germline CDR1 is SNHLY and CDR2 is FYNNEI. The CDR3 sequence is 16 residues long. In nucleotides, the CDR3 is TGTGCCAGCAGTGTGGGGCGTGCCAGAAACACCGGGGAGCTGTTTTTT. Translated, it gives CASSVGRARNTGELFF.

The chain has TRBV4-1 and TRBJ2-2; TRBD1 matches at 9 bases. Germline CDR1 is MGHRA and CDR2 is YSYEKL. The CDR3 is 16 amino acids. With V trimmed by 0 bases and J by 7 bases, 6 bases remained unmatched. CDR3 loop: CASSQEPDRGNGELFF. The CDR3 nucleotides read TGCGCCAGCAGCCAAGAACCTGACAGGGGGAACGGGGAGCTGTTTTTT.

This sequence joins TRBV2 and TRBJ2-2, with a tentative D call TRBD2 (6 bases). V was trimmed by 5 bases and J by 0 bases, leaving 10 bases between them. The CDR3 sequence is 15 residues long. CDR1 is SNHLY and CDR2 is FYNNEI in the germline V gene. The CDR3 DNA follows: TGTGCCAGCAGTACAGGACTATCGAACACCGGGGAGCTGTTTTTT. Its protein is CASSTGLSNTGELFF.

V is TRBV7-9 and J is TRBJ1-2; D unresolved. CDR3 size: 14 residues. Deletions cut 5 bases from V and 3 bases from J, with 13 bases between. CDR1 SEHNR and CDR2 FQNEAQ come from the germline V gene (reference sequence). The CDR3: CASSVRREDYGYTF. As DNA, the CDR3 is TGTGCCAGCAGCGTTAGGAGGGAGGACTATGGCTACACCTTC.